Each of the 3 T cell receptor beta chains below was sequenced from the same sample in a study of blood T cell repertoires in COVID-19. Generated by immunoSEQ multiplex PCR, the TCRdb table keeps only in-frame clones and is missing some. The profile covers approximately 81,000 clones, with roughly 86% appearing a single time and over 7% taken by the ten largest. Sequencing was carried out using peripheral blood. These receptors were taken from a human donor in a cohort sampled during active COVID-19.

This clone turned up a few times. The chain couples TRBV6-2 or TRBV6-3 to TRBJ1-1; D gene ambiguous. Trimming cost V 2 bases and J 3 bases, with 10 bases left between them. The CDR3 is 14 amino acids. Germline CDR1 MNHEY, CDR2 SVGEGT. CDR3 in amino acids: CASSYEQFYTEAFF. CDR3 nucleotides: TGTGCCAGCAGTTACGAACAATTTTACACTGAAGCTTTCTTT.

This chain uses TRBV5-4 with TRBJ2-5; D ambiguous. Germline CDR1 and CDR2: SGHNT and YYREEE (reference sequence). The germline V and J ends were trimmed by 4 bases and 1 base, with 11 bases remaining between them. This CDR3 is built from 14 residues. CDR3 protein: CASSPRQAQETQYF. The CDR3, as DNA: TGTGCCAGCAGCCCCCGGCAGGCCCAAGAGACCCAGTACTTC.

The CDR3 spells CAISELSGSGNTIYF. CDR3 nucleotides: TGTGCCATCAGTGAGTTATCAGGGTCCGGAAACACCATATATTTT. V and J are TRBV10-3 and TRBJ1-3, with a weak D call TRBD1 (5 bases). The CDR3 loop spans 15 amino acids. Trimming removed 1 base from V and 4 bases from J, with 11 bases in between. Germline CDR1 is ENHRY and CDR2 is SYGVKD.